The 32 T cell receptor beta chains below come from one sample, sequenced in a study of blood T cell repertoires in COVID-19. Measured with immunoSEQ multiplex PCR; TCRdb has only the in-frame clones, and not every one. The sample yields about 200,000 clones, approximately 90% seen once. The sample was peripheral blood. The receptors stem from a human donor in a cohort sampled during active COVID-19.

This clone was seen only once. V is TRBV2 and J is TRBJ2-1; 10 bases are a match to TRBD2. The trim removed 6 bases at V and 5 bases at J, leaving 10 bases unmatched. In germline, CDR1 is SNHLY, CDR2 FYNNEI. The length of the CDR3 is 16 residues. The DNA of the CDR3 is TGTGCCAGCAGCCACCCGCGGACTAGCGGAGACAATGAGCAGTTCTTC. Amino acid sequence: CASSHPRTSGDNEQFF.

The V call is TRBV10-3, the J call TRBJ2-1; possibly TRBD2 for D (6 bases). Germline CDR1 is ENHRY and CDR2 is SYGVKD. V was shortened by 6 bases and J by 3 bases, with 18 bases between the two germline ends. The length of the CDR3 is 16 residues. This CDR3 is CAIRRHGGNRYNEQFF. The CDR3 DNA reads TGTGCCATCAGACGTCACGGCGGGAACCGCTACAATGAGCAGTTCTTC.

The chain couples TRBV27 to TRBJ1-2, with D perhaps TRBD1 (6 bases). Between the trimmed V and J ends, which lost 2 bases and 7 bases, there was a span of 11 bases. Germline CDR1 and CDR2: MNHEY and SMNVEV (reference sequence). This CDR3 spans 13 amino acids. CDR3 DNA sequence: TGTGCCAGCAGTTTAATCCCACAGGGTGGCTACACCTTC. The encoded protein is CASSLIPQGGYTF.

This chain connects TRBV5-6 to TRBJ2-1; the D gene is possibly TRBD2 (5 bases). The germline V gene encodes CDR1 SGHDT and CDR2 YYEEEE. V was shortened by 4 bases and J by 5 bases, with 10 bases between the two germline ends. The CDR3 contains 13 residues. The CDR3 is CASSPGFNNEQFF. In DNA, the CDR3 is TGTGCCAGCAGCCCGGGGTTTAACAATGAGCAGTTCTTC.

The chain has TRBV11-2 and TRBJ1-2, with D possibly matching TRBD1 (5 bases). The germline V gene has CDR1 SGHAT and CDR2 FQNNGV. CDR3 length: 15 amino acids. Trimming took off 2 bases at V and 4 bases at J, with 14 bases between the two ends. CDR3 coding DNA: TGTGCCAGCAGCTTATTTGGGCAGGGCCGCTATGGCTACACCTTC. Translated, it gives CASSLFGQGRYGYTF.

The CDR3 nucleotides read TGTGCCAGCAGCGCAATTGCGACAGACTCCTACAATGAGCAGTTCTTC. Protein: CASSAIATDSYNEQFF. This rearrangement joins TRBV9 to TRBJ2-1; D perhaps matches TRBD1 (5 bases). Germline V gene data show CDR1 as SGDLS and CDR2 as YYNGEE. V shed 3 bases and J shed 0 bases, with 13 bases lying between them. This CDR3 has 16 amino acids.

The chain has TRBV6-5 and TRBJ2-7; perhaps TRBD1 as D (5 bases). The CDR3 extends over 14 amino acids. Germline CDR1 reads MNHEY; CDR2 reads SVGAGI. V dropped 5 bases and J dropped 6 bases, with 17 bases sitting between them. This chain's CDR3 is CASSKTLTAPEQYF. As DNA, the CDR3 is TGTGCCAGCAGTAAAACCCTGACAGCTCCCGAGCAGTACTTC.

CDR3 protein: CASSFPRTSGPQFF. The CDR3, as DNA: TGTGCCAGCAGCTTCCCGCGGACTAGCGGGCCGCAGTTCTTC. The genes are TRBV11-1 and TRBJ2-1, with 11 bases fitting TRBD2. V shed 3 bases and J 12 bases; nucleotides not matched to a gene: 7. Germline CDR1 and CDR2: SGHAT and FQDESV (reference sequence). The CDR3 is made up of 14 amino acids.

In this sample, this clone turned up a few times. The chain uses TRBV15 and TRBJ2-2, with 8 bases identical to TRBD2. V lost 5 bases and J lost 4; bases outside the gene matches: 12. The CDR3 consists of 17 residues. The V gene's germline CDR1 is LNHNV and CDR2 YYDKDF (reference sequence). The CDR3 sequence: CATSPLVAGGGTGELFF. The DNA of the CDR3 is TGTGCCACCAGCCCTCTTGTGGCGGGGGGTGGCACCGGGGAGCTGTTTTTT.

This chain connects TRBV9 to TRBJ2-3, with D hard to call. V lost 0 bases, J lost 3 bases, and 8 bases lay in between. Per germline, CDR1 SGDLS and CDR2 YYNGEE. This CDR3 has 14 residues. In DNA form, the CDR3 reads TGTGCCAGCAGCGTAGCTTACGGGACAGATACGCAGTATTTT. Its protein is CASSVAYGTDTQYF.

The chain is built from TRBV4-1 and TRBJ2-1, with 9 positions matching TRBD2. CDR1 MGHRA and CDR2 YSYEKL come from the germline V gene. The ends lost 0 bases at V and 9 bases at J; junction bases unmatched: 6. This CDR3 region has 15 residues. CDR3 DNA sequence: TGCGCCAGCAGCCAAGATCGGGGACTAGCTGGTGAGCAGTTCTTC. As protein: CASSQDRGLAGEQFF.

The chain couples TRBV4-1 to TRBJ2-7; no clear D gene. Per the germline V gene, CDR1 is MGHRA and CDR2 is YSYEKL. This CDR3 region has 13 residues. V lost 3 bases, J lost 3 bases, and 9 bases lay in between. Written as DNA, the CDR3 is TGCGCCAGCAGCCATGCGTCCGACTACGAGCAGTACTTC. Translating gives CASSHASDYEQYF.

The gene calls are TRBV5-1 and TRBJ2-7; D not resolved. The CDR3 is made up of 13 amino acids. V gave up 3 bases and J gave up 4 bases, with 11 bases separating them. The germline V gene encodes CDR1 SGHRS and CDR2 YFSETQ. This CDR3 is CASSSNDPYEQYF. CDR3 nucleotide sequence: TGCGCCAGCAGCTCTAACGATCCTTACGAGCAGTACTTC. Combining the CDR3 with reference TRBV5-1 and TRBJ2-7 gives the whole variable domain KAGVTQTPRYLIKTRGQQVTLSCSPISGHRSVSWYQQTPGQGLQFLFEYFSETQRNKGNFPGRFSGRQFSNSRSEMNVSTLELGDSALYLCASSSNDPYEQYFGPGTRLTVT.

The chain links TRBV5-4 to TRBJ2-1; no clear D gene. The V gene's germline CDR1 is SGHNT and CDR2 YYREEE (reference sequence). Trimming took 5 bases from V and 0 from J, leaving 12 bases between them. CDR3 length: 15 amino acids. The CDR3 is CASRIDSGSYNEQFF. The CDR3 DNA reads TGTGCCAGCAGGATAGATTCGGGCTCCTACAATGAGCAGTTCTTC. Full variable domain (rest looked up from reference TRBV5-4 and TRBJ2-1): ETGVTQSPTHLIKTRGQQVTLRCSSQSGHNTVSWYQQALGQGPQFIFQYYREEENGRGNFPPRFSGLQFPNYSSELNVNALELDDSALYLCASRIDSGSYNEQFFGPGTRLTVL.

V is TRBV7-2 and J is TRBJ1-2, with 8 bases fitting TRBD1. Trimming took 1 base from V and 8 from J; bases not matched to a gene: 3. CDR1 is SGHTA and CDR2 is FQGNSA in the germline V gene. The CDR3 contains 13 residues. CDR3 coding DNA: TGTGCCAGCAGCTTAGTTCAGGGGGCGGGCTACACCTTC. Encoded protein: CASSLVQGAGYTF.

This chain links TRBV5-4 with TRBJ2-2; D perhaps matches TRBD2 (6 bases). V was shortened by 0 bases and J by 3 bases, with 12 bases between the two germline ends. CDR1 is SGHNT, CDR2 YYREEE, per germline (reference sequence). The CDR3 spans 16 residues. The CDR3: CASSLVSGTHTGELFF. The CDR3 coding sequence is TGTGCCAGCAGCTTGGTTTCCGGGACTCACACCGGGGAGCTGTTTTTT.

This sequence joins TRBV28 and TRBJ2-3; tentatively, D is TRBD2 (6 bases). Germline lookup yields CDR1 MDHEN and CDR2 SYDVKM. The V and J ends lost 5 bases and 2 bases respectively, with 8 bases between them. CDR3 length: 13 amino acids. CDR3 bases: TGTGCCAGCAGTGGGGAGGTCACAGATACGCAGTATTTT. As protein: CASSGEVTDTQYF. Full variable domain (rest looked up from reference TRBV28 and TRBJ2-3): DVKVTQSSRYLVKRTGEKVFLECVQDMDHENMFWYRQDPGLGLRLIYFSYDVKMKEKGDIPEGYSVSREKKERFSLILESASTNQTSMYLCASSGEVTDTQYFGPGTRLTVL.

This rearrangement joins TRBV3-1 (or the pseudogene TRBV3-2) to TRBJ2-5; D is perhaps TRBD2 (7 bases). Trimming removed 4 bases from V and 2 bases from J, with 17 bases in between. This CDR3 is built from 16 residues. Germline assignment: CDR1 LGHDT and CDR2 YNNKEL (reference sequence). The CDR3 loop reads CASSPSGRGAQETQYF. Here the CDR3 DNA reads TGTGCCAGCAGCCCCTCTGGACGGGGGGCACAAGAGACCCAGTACTTC.

V and J are TRBV28 and TRBJ2-5; 7 nucleotides line up with TRBD2. The J segment lost 5 bases and the V segment lost 3 bases, leaving 6 bases of the junction unmatched. The CDR3 has 14 residues. Germline CDR1 MDHEN, CDR2 SYDVKM. This chain's CDR3 is CASSFTSVAETQYF. In nucleotides, the CDR3 is TGTGCCAGCAGTTTTACTAGCGTGGCGGAGACCCAGTACTTC.

This rearrangement joins TRBV6-5 to TRBJ1-4; D perhaps matches TRBD1 (5 bases). Germline V lookup: CDR1 MNHEY, CDR2 SVGAGI. This CDR3 is 14 amino acids long. Trimming stripped 5 bases from V and 8 bases from J, with 15 bases between. The CDR3 nucleotides read TGTGCCAGCAGTCATAACCAGGGTGGCGAAAAACTGTTTTTT. Amino acids: CASSHNQGGEKLFF.

CDR3 sequence: CASGPGTGANNSPLHF. The CDR3 coding sequence is TGTGCCAGCGGTCCGGGGACAGGGGCTAATAATTCACCCCTCCACTTT. J is TRBJ1-6 and V is TRBV5-4; the match to TRBD1 covers 10 bases. This CDR3 spans 16 amino acids. The germline gives CDR1 SGHNT, CDR2 YYREEE (reference sequence). The V segment lost 7 bases and the J segment 5 bases; nucleotides outside the gene matches: 9.

The V gene is TRBV24-1, the J gene TRBJ1-5, with D perhaps TRBD1 (6 bases). The CDR3 sequence is 17 residues long. V lost 5 bases and J lost 3, with 19 bases in between. Germline V gene sequence: CDR1 KGHDR, CDR2 SFDVKD. CDR3 sequence: CATSGGTGSANNQPQHF. The CDR3 bases are TGTGCCACCAGTGGGGGAACAGGGTCGGCTAACAATCAGCCCCAGCATTTT.

The V gene is TRBV9, the J gene TRBJ2-3, with 7 nucleotides matching TRBD1. Losses at the gene ends were 3 bases for V and 0 bases for J; bases not matched to a gene: 4. The CDR3 runs 15 residues. Germline lookup yields CDR1 SGDLS and CDR2 YYNGEE. CDR3 sequence: CASSAGQRSTDTQYF. The CDR3 region has the DNA TGTGCCAGCAGCGCGGGACAGAGAAGCACAGATACGCAGTATTTT.

The genes are TRBV11-2 and TRBJ1-3; weak D call: TRBD1 (6 bases). Germline CDR1 SGHAT, CDR2 FQNNGV. The ends were cut back, 1 base at V and 4 bases at J, with 8 bases in the middle. The CDR3 is 14 amino acids. The CDR3 is CASSLAGAGNTIYF. The CDR3 DNA follows: TGTGCCAGCAGCTTAGCAGGGGCCGGAAACACCATATATTTT.

V and J are TRBV30 and TRBJ1-6; D unclear. Per the germline V gene, CDR1 is GTSNPN and CDR2 is SVGIG (reference sequence). The V gene lost 0 bases and the J gene lost 8 bases, with 11 bases spanning the gap. CDR3 size: 14 residues. CDR3 sequence: CAWSVRGGDSPLHF. The CDR3 region has the DNA TGTGCCTGGAGTGTACGAGGTGGAGATTCACCCCTCCACTTT.

The chain employs TRBV7-9 and TRBJ2-7, with D possibly being TRBD2 (6 bases). Germline V gives CDR1 SEHNR, CDR2 FQNEAQ (reference sequence). The CDR3 sequence is 15 residues long. V gave up 5 bases and J gave up 5 bases, with 19 bases separating them. The CDR3 nucleotides are TGTGCCAGCAGCCCCCCTGGGCGGGGCAGGGACGAGCAGTACTTC. Translation: CASSPPGRGRDEQYF.

CDR3 amino acids: CASIRTGNQPQHF. In nucleotides, the CDR3 is TGTGCCAGCATCCGGACAGGGAATCAGCCCCAGCATTTT. V gene TRBV28 combines with J gene TRBJ1-5, with 8 bases matching TRBD1. The CDR3 consists of 13 residues. The V segment lost 7 bases and the J segment 4 bases; nucleotides outside the gene matches: 3. Germline-derived CDR1 and CDR2 are MDHEN and SYDVKM.

CDR3 sequence reads: CASSMGHTGELFF. Here the CDR3 DNA reads TGTGCCAGCAGTATGGGGCACACCGGGGAGCTGTTTTTT. The V call is TRBV11-3, the J call TRBJ2-2, with D perhaps matching TRBD1 (5 bases). Germline V gives CDR1 SGHNT, CDR2 YENEEA. V gave up 6 bases and J gave up 3 bases, with 8 bases separating them. The CDR3 contains 13 residues.

This sequence joins TRBV7-9 and TRBJ1-2; a possible D gene is TRBD1 (6 bases). Trimming pared 0 bases from V and 6 bases from J, leaving 8 bases between. The CDR3 has 13 amino acids. Germline CDR1 is SEHNR and CDR2 is FQNEAQ (reference sequence). DNA of the CDR3: TGTGCCAGCAGCTTAGCGGGGGCGGATGGCTACACCTTC. Residues: CASSLAGADGYTF.

The gene calls are TRBV7-2 and TRBJ2-1, with a tentative D call TRBD1 (6 bases). The CDR3 runs 16 residues. In germline, CDR1 is SGHTA, CDR2 FQGNSA. The V and J ends lost 5 bases and 2 bases respectively, with 16 bases between them. For the CDR3, the DNA is TGTGCCAGCAGCCCCGCTATTGGGACAACCTACAATGAGCAGTTCTTC. This codes for CASSPAIGTTYNEQFF. The full variable domain, its missing parts supplied by reference TRBV7-2 and TRBJ2-1, is GAGVSQSPSNKVTEKGKDVELRCDPISGHTALYWYRQSLGQGLEFLIYFQGNSAPDKSGLPSDRFSAERTGGSVSTLTIQRTQQEDSAVYLCASSPAIGTTYNEQFFGPGTRLTVL.

This clone occurred once. The V and J genes are TRBV2 and TRBJ1-2; TRBD1 agrees at 7 bases. The CDR3 runs to 13 residues. The V gene's germline CDR1 is SNHLY and CDR2 FYNNEI. Germline trimming cut 11 bases from V and 6 bases from J; bases unmatched to any gene: 12. CDR3 loop: CAGKTGERDGYTF. CDR3 nucleotide sequence: TGTGCCGGAAAAACAGGGGAGCGGGATGGCTACACCTTC.

The V and J genes are TRBV4-3 and TRBJ2-5; 8 bases are shared with TRBD2. The CDR3 sequence is 16 residues long. The V segment lost 1 base and the J segment 5 bases; nucleotides outside the gene matches: 9. Germline V gene sequence: CDR1 LGHNA, CDR2 YSLEER. The DNA for the CDR3 is TGCGCCAGCAGCCAAGGGAGAGACGGGAGGGGGGAGACCCAGTACTTC. This gives the protein CASSQGRDGRGETQYF.